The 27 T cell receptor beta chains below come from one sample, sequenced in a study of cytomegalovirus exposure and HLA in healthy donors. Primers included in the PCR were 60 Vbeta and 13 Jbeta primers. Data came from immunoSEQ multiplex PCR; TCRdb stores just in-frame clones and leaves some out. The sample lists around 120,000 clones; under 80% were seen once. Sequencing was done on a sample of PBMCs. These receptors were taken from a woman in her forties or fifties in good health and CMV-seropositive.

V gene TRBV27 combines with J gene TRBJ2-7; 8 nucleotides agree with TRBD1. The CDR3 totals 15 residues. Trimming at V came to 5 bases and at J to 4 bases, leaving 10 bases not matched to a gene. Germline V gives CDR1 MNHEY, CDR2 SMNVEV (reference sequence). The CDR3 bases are TGTGCCAGCAGTACAAGACAGGGGTTCGGTTACGAGCAGTACTTC. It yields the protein CASSTRQGFGYEQYF.

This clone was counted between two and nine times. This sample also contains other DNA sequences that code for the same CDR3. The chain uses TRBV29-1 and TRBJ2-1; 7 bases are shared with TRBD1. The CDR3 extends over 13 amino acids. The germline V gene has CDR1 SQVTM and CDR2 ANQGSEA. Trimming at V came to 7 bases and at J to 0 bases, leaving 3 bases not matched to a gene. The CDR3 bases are TGCAGCGGAGGACAGGCCTCCTACAATGAGCAGTTCTTC. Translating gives CSGGQASYNEQFF.

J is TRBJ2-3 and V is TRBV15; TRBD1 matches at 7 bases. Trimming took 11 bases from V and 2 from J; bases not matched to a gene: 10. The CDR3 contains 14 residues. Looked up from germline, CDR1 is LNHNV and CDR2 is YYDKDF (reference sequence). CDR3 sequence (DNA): TGTGCCGTAAAGGGACAGCAGTCCACAGATACGCAGTATTTT. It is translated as CAVKGQQSTDTQYF.

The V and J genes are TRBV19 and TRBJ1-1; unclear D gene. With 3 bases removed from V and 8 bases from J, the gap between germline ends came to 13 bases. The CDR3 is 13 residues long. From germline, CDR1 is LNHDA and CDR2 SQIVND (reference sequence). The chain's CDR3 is CASSMSFALEAFF. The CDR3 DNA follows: TGTGCCAGTAGTATGTCGTTTGCACTGGAAGCTTTCTTT.

CDR3 loop: CASSQEEGTGSYEQYF. The DNA for the CDR3 is TGCGCCAGCAGCCAAGAGGAAGGGACAGGGTCCTACGAGCAGTACTTC. The V call is TRBV4-1, the J call TRBJ2-7, with 9 bases that match TRBD1. The CDR3 sequence is 16 residues long. V shed 0 bases and J 1 base; nucleotides not matched to a gene: 4. Germline V gene data show CDR1 as MGHRA and CDR2 as YSYEKL.

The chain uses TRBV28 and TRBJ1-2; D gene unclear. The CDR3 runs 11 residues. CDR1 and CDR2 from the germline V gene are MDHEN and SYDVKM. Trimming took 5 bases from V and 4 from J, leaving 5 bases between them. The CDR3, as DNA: TGTGCCAGCAGTATAGCCTATGGCTACACCTTC. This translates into CASSIAYGYTF.

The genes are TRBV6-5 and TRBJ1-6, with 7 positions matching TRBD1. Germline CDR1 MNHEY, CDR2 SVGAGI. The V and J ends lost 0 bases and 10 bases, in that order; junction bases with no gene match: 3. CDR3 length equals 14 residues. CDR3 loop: CASSYSSGQSPLHF. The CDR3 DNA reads TGTGCCAGCAGTTACTCATCGGGACAGTCACCCCTCCACTTT.

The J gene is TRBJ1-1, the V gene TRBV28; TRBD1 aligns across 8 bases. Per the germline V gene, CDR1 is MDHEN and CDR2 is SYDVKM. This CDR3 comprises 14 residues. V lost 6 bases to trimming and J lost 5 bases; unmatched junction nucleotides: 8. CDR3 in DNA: TGTGCCAGCAGACGCCAGGGGGCGCGAACTGAAGCTTTCTTT. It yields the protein CASRRQGARTEAFF.

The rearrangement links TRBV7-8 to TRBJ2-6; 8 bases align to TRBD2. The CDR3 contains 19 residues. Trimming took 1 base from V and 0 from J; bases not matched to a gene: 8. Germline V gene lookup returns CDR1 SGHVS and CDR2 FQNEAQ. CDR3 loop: CASSLVPAGANSGANVLTF. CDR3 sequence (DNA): TGTGCCAGCAGCTTAGTTCCAGCGGGAGCGAACTCTGGGGCCAACGTCCTGACTTTC.

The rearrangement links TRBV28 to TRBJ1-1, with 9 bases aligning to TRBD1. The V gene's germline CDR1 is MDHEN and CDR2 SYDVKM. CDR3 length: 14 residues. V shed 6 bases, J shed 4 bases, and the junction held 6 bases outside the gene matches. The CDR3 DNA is TGTGCCAGCAGGCCTTGGACAGGGGCCACTGAAGCTTTCTTT. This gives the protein CASRPWTGATEAFF.

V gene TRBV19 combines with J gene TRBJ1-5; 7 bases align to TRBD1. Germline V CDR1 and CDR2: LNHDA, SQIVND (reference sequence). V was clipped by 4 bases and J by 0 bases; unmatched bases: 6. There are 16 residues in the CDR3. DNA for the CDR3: TGTGCCAGTAGTAACAGGGGATTTTATAGCAATCAGCCCCAGCATTTT. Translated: CASSNRGFYSNQPQHF. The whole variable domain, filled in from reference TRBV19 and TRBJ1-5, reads DGGITQSPKYLFRKEGQNVTLSCEQNLNHDAMYWYRQDPGQGLRLIYYSQIVNDFQKGDIAEGYSVSREKKESFPLTVTSAQKNPTAFYLCASSNRGFYSNQPQHFGDGTRLSIL.

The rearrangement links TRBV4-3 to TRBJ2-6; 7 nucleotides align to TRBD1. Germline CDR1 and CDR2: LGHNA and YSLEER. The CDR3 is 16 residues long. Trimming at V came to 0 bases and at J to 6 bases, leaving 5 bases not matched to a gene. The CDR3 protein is CASSQDRGPTANVLTF. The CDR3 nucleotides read TGCGCCAGCAGCCAAGATAGGGGGCCCACGGCCAACGTCCTGACTTTC.

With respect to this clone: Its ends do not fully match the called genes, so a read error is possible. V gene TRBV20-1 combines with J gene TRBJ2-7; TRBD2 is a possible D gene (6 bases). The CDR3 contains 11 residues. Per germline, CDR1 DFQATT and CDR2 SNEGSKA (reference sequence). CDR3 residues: CSALTSYGQYF. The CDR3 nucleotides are TGCAGTGCTTTAACTAGCTACGGGCAGTACTTC.

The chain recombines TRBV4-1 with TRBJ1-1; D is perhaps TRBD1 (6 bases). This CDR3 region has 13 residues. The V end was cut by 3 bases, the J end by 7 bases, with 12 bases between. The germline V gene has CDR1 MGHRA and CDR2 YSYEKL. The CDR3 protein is CASSQVTGSEAFF. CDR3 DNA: TGCGCCAGCAGCCAGGTTACAGGGAGTGAAGCTTTCTTT.

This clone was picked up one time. The CDR3 sequence is CSVCDTEAFF. In DNA, the CDR3 is TGCAGCGTCTGTGACACTGAAGCTTTCTTT. The chain uses TRBV29-1 and TRBJ1-1, with D hard to call. V lost 6 bases, J lost 3 bases, and 5 bases lay in between. CDR3 length equals 10 residues. The germline gives CDR1 SQVTM, CDR2 ANQGSEA. The full variable domain, completed using reference TRBV29-1 and TRBJ1-1, is SAVISQKPSRDICQRGTSLTIQCQVDSQVTMMFWYRQQPGQSLTLIATANQGSEATYESGFVIDKFPISRPNLTFSTLTVSNMSPEDSSIYLCSVCDTEAFFGQGTRLTVV.

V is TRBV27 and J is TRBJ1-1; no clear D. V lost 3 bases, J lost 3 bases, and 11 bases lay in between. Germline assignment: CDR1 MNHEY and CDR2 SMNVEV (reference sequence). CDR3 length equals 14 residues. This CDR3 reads CASSFGSLDTEAFF. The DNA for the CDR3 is TGTGCCAGCAGTTTTGGCAGTTTGGACACTGAAGCTTTCTTT.

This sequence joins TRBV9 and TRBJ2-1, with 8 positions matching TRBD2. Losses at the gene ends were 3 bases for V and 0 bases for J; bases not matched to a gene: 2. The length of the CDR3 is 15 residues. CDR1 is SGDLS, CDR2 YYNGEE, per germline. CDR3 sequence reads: CASSALAGSYNEQFF. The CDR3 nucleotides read TGTGCCAGCAGCGCGCTAGCGGGCTCCTACAATGAGCAGTTCTTC.

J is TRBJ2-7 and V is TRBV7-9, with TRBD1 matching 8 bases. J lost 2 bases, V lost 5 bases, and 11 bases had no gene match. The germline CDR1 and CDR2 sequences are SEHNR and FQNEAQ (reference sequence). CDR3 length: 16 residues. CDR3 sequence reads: CASSDHDRGKAYEQYF. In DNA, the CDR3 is TGTGCCAGCAGCGATCACGACAGGGGAAAAGCCTACGAGCAGTACTTC.

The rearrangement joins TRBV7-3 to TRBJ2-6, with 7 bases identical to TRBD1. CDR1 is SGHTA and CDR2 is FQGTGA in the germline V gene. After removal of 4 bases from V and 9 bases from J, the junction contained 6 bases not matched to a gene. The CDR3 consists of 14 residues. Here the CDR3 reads CASSSQGVNNVLTF. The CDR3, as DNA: TGTGCCAGCAGCTCTCAGGGGGTAAACAACGTCCTGACTTTC.

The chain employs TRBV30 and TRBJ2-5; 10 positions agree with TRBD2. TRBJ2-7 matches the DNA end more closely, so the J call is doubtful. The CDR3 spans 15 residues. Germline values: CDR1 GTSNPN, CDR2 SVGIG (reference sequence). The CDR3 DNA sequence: TGTGCCTGGAGTTGGCTAGCGGGAGTTTCCTACGAGCAGTACTTC. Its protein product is CAWSWLAGVSYEQYF.

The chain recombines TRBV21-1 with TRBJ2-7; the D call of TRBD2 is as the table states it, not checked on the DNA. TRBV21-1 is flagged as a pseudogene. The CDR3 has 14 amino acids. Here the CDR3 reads CASSARADYYEQYF. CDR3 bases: TGTGCCAGCAGCGCCCGGGCGGACTACTACGAGCAGTACTTC.

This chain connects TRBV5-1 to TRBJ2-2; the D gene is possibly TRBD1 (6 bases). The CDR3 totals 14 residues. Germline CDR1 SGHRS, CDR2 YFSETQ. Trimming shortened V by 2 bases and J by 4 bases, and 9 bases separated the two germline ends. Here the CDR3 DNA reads TGCGCCAGCAGCTTTCCAGGGGTCACCGGGGAGCTGTTTTTT. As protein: CASSFPGVTGELFF.

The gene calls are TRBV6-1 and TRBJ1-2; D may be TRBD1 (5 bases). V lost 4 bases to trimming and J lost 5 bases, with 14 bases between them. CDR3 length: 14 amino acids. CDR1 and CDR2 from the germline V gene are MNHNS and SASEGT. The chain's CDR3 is CASSGGGTQYGYTF. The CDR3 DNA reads TGTGCCAGCAGTGGAGGCGGGACGCAGTATGGCTACACCTTC.

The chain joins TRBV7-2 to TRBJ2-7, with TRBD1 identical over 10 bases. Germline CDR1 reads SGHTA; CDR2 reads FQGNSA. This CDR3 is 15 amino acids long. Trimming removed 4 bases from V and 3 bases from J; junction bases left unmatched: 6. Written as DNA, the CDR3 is TGTGCCAGCAGCTCTCGTGGACAGGGGGTCTACGAGCAGTACTTC. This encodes CASSSRGQGVYEQYF.

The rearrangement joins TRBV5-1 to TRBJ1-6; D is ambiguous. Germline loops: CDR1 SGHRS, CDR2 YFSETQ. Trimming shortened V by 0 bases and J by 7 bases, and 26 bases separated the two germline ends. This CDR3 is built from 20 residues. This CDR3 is CASSLVWVNEPIRSNSPLHF. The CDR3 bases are TGCGCCAGCAGCTTGGTTTGGGTCAACGAGCCTATCCGTAGCAATTCACCCCTCCACTTT.

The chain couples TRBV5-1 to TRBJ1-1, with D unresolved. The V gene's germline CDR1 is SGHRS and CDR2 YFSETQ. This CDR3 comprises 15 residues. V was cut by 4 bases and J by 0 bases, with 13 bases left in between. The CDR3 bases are TGCGCCAGCAGCCCTCGCTTGGGCATGAACACTGAAGCTTTCTTT. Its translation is CASSPRLGMNTEAFF.

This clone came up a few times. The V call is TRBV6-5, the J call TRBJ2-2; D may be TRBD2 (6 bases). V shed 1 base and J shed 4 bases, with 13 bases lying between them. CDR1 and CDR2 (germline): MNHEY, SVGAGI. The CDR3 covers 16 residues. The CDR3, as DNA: TGTGCCAGCAGTTACTTGTTGGGGGGAAGCACCGGGGAGCTGTTTTTT. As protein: CASSYLLGGSTGELFF.